This TCR beta chain was profiled in a study of blood T cell repertoires in COVID-19 (dated by TCRdb to the early 2020s). Study-level background: The collaborator samples originated in the United States, Italy and Spain and spanned the acute and convalescent phases of COVID-19. The samples were drawn from two sources: the first 160 participants of the ongoing ImmuneRACE study, and 950 to 1,500 subjects contributed by 6 global collaborators. The prospective study material was composed of cDNA or gDNA derived from T cells, B-cell-depleted T cells, or PBMCs. Nearly every sample came with metadata listing a de-identified subject ID, COVID-19 status, age in years and sex. The repertoires were released in a freely available public database intended as a resource for research on the immune response to SARS-CoV-2. Where HLA class I and class II types were available, the types were taken from metadata supplied by the sample provider, not from assay-based typing. The dataset comprised deeply sampled blood TCRbeta repertoires from subjects exposed to, actively infected with, or recovered from COVID-19. Broad study findings and their caveats: The quantity of clinical and demographic metadata differed by source and by participant and was supplied without curation.

With respect to this clone: The specificity of this receptor is unknown. Base qualities are not provided; no much larger clone lies one nucleotide away.

The germline V gene gives CDR1 as MNHEY and CDR2 as SVGAGI. Germline trimming amounts to 0 bases on V and 11 bases on J, with 4 as the count of junction bases outside the gene matches. The CDR3 runs 13 amino acids, cysteine and phenylalanine included. CDR3 DNA only is kept here, 39 bases in frame from base 1. TCRbeta CDR3 regions were amplified from genomic DNA using the immunoSEQ Assay, a bias-controlled multiplex PCR. The paper's processing steps were these. The number of nucleated cells in each sample was estimated from the amplification of reference gene primers within the assay. Sequence reads were collapsed and filtered to measure the absolute abundance of every unique TCRbeta CDR3 rearrangement. Productive Simpson clonality was computed per sample as the square root of Simpson's diversity index over productive rearrangements. Held by TCRdb, this immuneACCESS table contains in-frame sequences only and omits some clones. Under half of the omission traces to an unresolved V gene where checked; the cause of the rest is unknown. The V and J calls and clone size come from that table; D and trimming were worked out from the DNA. Counted in this sample were under 200,000 clones; more than 75% of them appeared once. Of the sample, approximately 6% is held by the ten largest clones.

In Seattle, one collaborating source enrolled patients while the infection was active and tracked those patients longitudinally over the course of disease. Collaborating institutions collected whole blood in K2EDTA tubes following their own protocols. For TCRbeta analysis, collaborators shipped samples in one of three forms: frozen whole blood, isolated PBMCs, or DNA extracted from either of those sample types. This receptor was taken from a woman aged 40 to 50 with COVID-19, enrolled during active disease. Input material: peripheral blood. Rearrangement joined TRBV6-5 to TRBJ1-2, and TRBD1 aligns with 9 junction nucleotides. The CDR3: CASSYSMDRGYTF. The DNA is as follows: TGTGCCAGCAGTTACTCGATGGACAGGGGATACACCTTC.